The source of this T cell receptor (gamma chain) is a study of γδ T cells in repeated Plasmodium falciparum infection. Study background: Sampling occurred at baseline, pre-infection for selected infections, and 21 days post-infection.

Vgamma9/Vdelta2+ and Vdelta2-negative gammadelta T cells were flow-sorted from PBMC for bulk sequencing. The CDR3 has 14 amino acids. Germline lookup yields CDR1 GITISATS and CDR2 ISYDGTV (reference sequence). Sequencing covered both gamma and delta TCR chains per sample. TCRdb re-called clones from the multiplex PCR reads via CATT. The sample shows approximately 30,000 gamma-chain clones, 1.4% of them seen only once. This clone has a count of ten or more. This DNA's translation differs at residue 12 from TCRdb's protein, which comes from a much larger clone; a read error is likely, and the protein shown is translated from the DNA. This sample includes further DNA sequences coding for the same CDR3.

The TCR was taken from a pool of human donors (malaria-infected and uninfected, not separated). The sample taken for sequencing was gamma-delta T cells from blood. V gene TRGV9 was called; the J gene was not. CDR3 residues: CALWEVQRGYKRLF. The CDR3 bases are TGTGCCTTGTGGGAGGTGCAAAGGGGTTATAAGAGACTCTTT.